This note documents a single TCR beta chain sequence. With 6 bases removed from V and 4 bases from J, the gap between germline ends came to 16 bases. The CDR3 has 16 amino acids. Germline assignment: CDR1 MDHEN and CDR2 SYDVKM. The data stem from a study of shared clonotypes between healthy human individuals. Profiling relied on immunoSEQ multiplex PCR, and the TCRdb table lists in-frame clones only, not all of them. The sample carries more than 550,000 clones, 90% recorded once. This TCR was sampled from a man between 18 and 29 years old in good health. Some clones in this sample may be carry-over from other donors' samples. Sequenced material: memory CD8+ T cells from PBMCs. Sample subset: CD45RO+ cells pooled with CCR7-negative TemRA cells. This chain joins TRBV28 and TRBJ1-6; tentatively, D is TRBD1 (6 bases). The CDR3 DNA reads TGTGCCAGCAGCTTGAGGGACACCGTATATAATTCACCCCTCCACTTT. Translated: CASSLRDTVYNSPLHF. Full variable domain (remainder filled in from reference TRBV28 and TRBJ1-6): DVKVTQSSRYLVKRTGEKVFLECVQDMDHENMFWYRQDPGLGLRLIYFSYDVKMKEKGDIPEGYSVSREKKERFSLILESASTNQTSMYLCASSLRDTVYNSPLHFGNGTRLTVT.